Given below is one T cell receptor beta chain in context. The antigen is not known. The data originate from a study of cytomegalovirus exposure and HLA in healthy donors. Study-level information: About 85 million unique TCRs from HLA-typed donors were held in an early release of data. Genotyping of roughly 400 donors showed that 65% to 90% belonged to the Caucasian-associated ancestry cluster. Study-level findings and limits: Some highly shared sequence variants likely arose as a pipeline artifact.

PCR involved 60 Vbeta and 13 Jbeta primers. Assay used: immunoSEQ multiplex PCR; TCRdb lists only in-frame clones, some missing. The data show 200,000 or so clones, 75% to 85% seen once. The CDR3 extends over 16 amino acids. V was clipped by 0 bases and J by 4 bases, with 14 bases between them. CDR1 SGDLS and CDR2 YYNGEE come from the germline V gene. This receptor was identified in a girl aged 5 to 17 in good health and CMV-seronegative. Sequenced material: PBMCs. The rearrangement uses TRBV9 and TRBJ2-1; possible D gene TRBD2, 5 bases. The CDR3 protein is CASSVEWENVYNEQFF. The CDR3, as DNA: TGTGCCAGCAGCGTAGAGTGGGAGAATGTATACAATGAGCAGTTCTTC.